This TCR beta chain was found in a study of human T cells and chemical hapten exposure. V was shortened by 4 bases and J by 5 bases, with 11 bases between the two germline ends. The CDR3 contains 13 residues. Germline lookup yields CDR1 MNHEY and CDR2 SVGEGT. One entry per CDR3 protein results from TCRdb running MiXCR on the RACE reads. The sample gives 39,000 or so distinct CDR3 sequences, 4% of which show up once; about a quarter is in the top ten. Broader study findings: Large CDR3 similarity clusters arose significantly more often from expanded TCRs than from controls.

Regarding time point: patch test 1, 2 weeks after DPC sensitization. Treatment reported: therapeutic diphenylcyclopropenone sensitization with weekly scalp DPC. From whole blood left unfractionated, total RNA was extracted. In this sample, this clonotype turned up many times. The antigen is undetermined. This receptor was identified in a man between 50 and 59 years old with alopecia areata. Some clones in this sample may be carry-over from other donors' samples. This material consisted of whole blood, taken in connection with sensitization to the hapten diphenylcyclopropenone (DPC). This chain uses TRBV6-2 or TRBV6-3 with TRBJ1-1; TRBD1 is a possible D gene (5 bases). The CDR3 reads CASSWQGLTEAFF. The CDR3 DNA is TGTGCCAGCAGTTGGCAGGGTCTGACTGAAGCTTTCTTT.